The 23 T cell receptor beta chains listed next were all sequenced from one sample in a study of shared clonotypes between healthy human individuals. Cells designated naive CD8 were CD45RO-negative and were positively selected for CCR7, with terminally differentiated effector memory CD45RA+ cells excluded. The data were produced by immunoSEQ multiplex PCR, yet TCRdb's version contains in-frame clones alone and is incomplete. The table has approximately 600,000 clones, roughly 95% seen once. Sequencing was carried out using naive CD8+ T cells sorted from blood. The receptors shown here come from a woman in her 30s in good health.

Concerning this clone: Other DNA variants within this sample encode the same CDR3. CDR3 nucleotide sequence: TGTGCCAGCAGCTTGATTACAGATACGCAGTATTTT. This translates into CASSLITDTQYF. J is TRBJ2-3 and V is TRBV5-4; D gene uncertain. Germline V gene lookup returns CDR1 SGHNT and CDR2 YYREEE (reference sequence). Trimming left V 1 base short and J 3 bases short, with 3 bases between. There are 12 residues in the CDR3.

The chain joins TRBV15 to TRBJ1-2; no reliable D call. Germline V CDR1 and CDR2: LNHNV, YYDKDF (reference sequence). The CDR3 totals 19 residues. V lost 0 bases, J lost 1 base, and 21 bases lay in between. Here the CDR3 reads CATSRDPHNKAYINYGYTF. DNA of the CDR3: TGTGCCACCAGCAGAGATCCCCACAATAAGGCCTACATTAACTATGGCTACACCTTC.

The chain joins TRBV28 to TRBJ2-7; tentatively, D is TRBD2 (6 bases). Germline CDR1 MDHEN, CDR2 SYDVKM. Trimming stripped 7 bases from V and 2 bases from J, with 24 bases between. This CDR3 comprises 17 residues. The CDR3: CASTAVRETVKPYEQYF. Written as DNA, the CDR3 is TGTGCCAGCACCGCAGTACGGGAGACAGTGAAGCCCTACGAGCAGTACTTC.

The V call is TRBV14, the J call TRBJ2-7, with D uncertain. CDR3 size: 14 residues. Trimming shortened V by 4 bases and J by 0 bases, and 10 bases separated the two germline ends. Germline values: CDR1 SGHDN, CDR2 FVKESK. The CDR3 is CASSRAPSSYEQYF. As DNA, the CDR3 is TGTGCCAGCAGCCGGGCCCCGAGCTCCTACGAGCAGTACTTC.

This chain links TRBV5-1 with TRBJ2-1, with a possible D match to TRBD2 (6 bases). The V end was cut by 0 bases, the J end by 7 bases, with 14 bases between. The CDR3 is 15 amino acids. Germline CDR1 and CDR2: SGHRS and YFSETQ. For the CDR3, the DNA is TGCGCCAGCAGCTTGGTGGACTATCTTGGAAATGAGCAGTTCTTC. This gives the protein CASSLVDYLGNEQFF.

For the CDR3, the DNA is TGTGCCAGCAGCGTAGTTGCGGGCGGACTCTATGAGCAGTTCTTC. Translating gives CASSVVAGGLYEQFF. This chain uses TRBV9 with TRBJ2-1, with D tentatively TRBD2 (5 bases). This CDR3 spans 15 amino acids. Trimming stripped 0 bases from V and 8 bases from J, with 15 bases between. From germline, CDR1 is SGDLS and CDR2 YYNGEE.

Concerning this clone itself: Other DNA variants within this sample encode the same CDR3. This chain connects TRBV9 to TRBJ2-7; the D gene is possibly TRBD1 (5 bases). Germline loops: CDR1 SGDLS, CDR2 YYNGEE. Trimming took 1 base from V and 6 from J, leaving 8 bases between them. The CDR3 has 12 residues. The DNA for the CDR3 is TGTGCCAGCAGCGTACAGGGTGGCGAGCAGTACTTC. It yields the protein CASSVQGGEQYF. The variable domain in full, completed from reference TRBV9 and TRBJ2-7, reads DSGVTQTPKHLITATGQRVTLRCSPRSGDLSVYWYQQSLDQGLQFLIQYYNGEERAKGNILERFSAQQFPDLHSELNLSSLELGDSALYFCASSVQGGEQYFGPGTRLTVT.

The V gene is TRBV29-1, the J gene TRBJ2-5; D tentatively fits TRBD1 or TRBD2 (5 bases each). The J call may be wrong; the DNA end is better matched by TRBJ2-7. Germline V CDR1 and CDR2: SQVTM, ANQGSEA. This CDR3 region has 12 residues. The CDR3 bases are TGCAGCGTTGAAGGAGGGGAGTACGAGCAGTACTTC. Translating gives CSVEGGEYEQYF.

The chain is built from TRBV13 and TRBJ1-1; D is unresolved. Germline V gene data show CDR1 as PRHDT and CDR2 as FYEKMQ (reference sequence). This CDR3 region has 18 residues. The ends were cut back, 0 bases at V and 2 bases at J, with 19 bases in the middle. CDR3 amino acids: CASSLGVPGITGNTEAFF. The CDR3 DNA follows: TGTGCCAGCAGCTTAGGGGTACCGGGTATCACGGGAAACACTGAAGCTTTCTTT.

This chain joins TRBV27 and TRBJ2-3; tentatively, D is TRBD1 (5 bases). Germline CDR1 MNHEY, CDR2 SMNVEV (reference sequence). V shed 8 bases and J shed 4 bases, with 7 bases lying between them. The CDR3 contains 11 residues. This CDR3 is CASLGPDTQYF. The CDR3 DNA follows: TGTGCCAGCCTGGGGCCAGATACGCAGTATTTT.

The rearrangement joins TRBV2 to TRBJ2-2; the match to TRBD1 covers 11 bases. Germline lookup yields CDR1 SNHLY and CDR2 FYNNEI. J was trimmed by 5 bases and V by 5 bases; bases with no gene match: 10. The CDR3 extends over 17 amino acids. The CDR3 reads CASSLGQGADKTGELFF. The CDR3, as DNA: TGTGCCAGCAGTCTCGGACAGGGGGCGGATAAAACCGGGGAGCTGTTTTTT.

A remark on this clone: This sample includes further DNA sequences coding for the same CDR3. This chain connects TRBV27 to TRBJ2-7; D is possibly TRBD1 (6 bases). The CDR3 covers 13 residues. V was pared by 4 bases and J by 3 bases, with 10 bases between. CDR1 and CDR2 from the germline V gene are MNHEY and SMNVEV (reference sequence). DNA for the CDR3: TGTGCCAGCAGTTCAGGGGCCAGCTACGAGCAGTACTTC. Its protein product is CASSSGASYEQYF.

The rearrangement links TRBV5-6 to TRBJ1-5; D gene unclear. This CDR3 spans 14 amino acids. V was pared by 2 bases and J by 1 base, with 7 bases between. Germline loops: CDR1 SGHDT, CDR2 YYEEEE. As DNA, the CDR3 is TGTGCCAGCAGCTTTGGCAGCAGCAATCAGCCCCAGCATTTT. Amino acids: CASSFGSSNQPQHF.

This chain connects TRBV6-4 to TRBJ1-1; D is uncertain. V was clipped by 2 bases and J by 5 bases, with 12 bases between them. Germline CDR1 reads MRHNA; CDR2 reads SNTAGT. The CDR3 extends over 14 amino acids. This chain's CDR3 is CASSDVGKGTEAFF. As DNA, the CDR3 is TGTGCCAGCAGTGACGTGGGGAAAGGTACTGAAGCTTTCTTT.

This sequence joins TRBV28 and TRBJ2-5; D possibly corresponds to TRBD2 (5 bases). The J call may be mistaken, given a closer DNA end match to TRBJ2-7. The CDR3 spans 15 residues. Germline V gene lookup returns CDR1 MDHEN and CDR2 SYDVKM. Written as DNA, the CDR3 is TGTGCCAGCAGTTTACTCGACTATAGCTCCCCCGAGCAGTACTTC. Protein sequence: CASSLLDYSSPEQYF.

This clone appeared a single time. The V and J genes are TRBV27 and TRBJ2-7, with D perhaps matching TRBD1 (6 bases). Germline loops: CDR1 MNHEY, CDR2 SMNVEV (reference sequence). The V end lost 5 bases, the J end lost 9 bases, and 20 bases lay between the germline ends. This CDR3 region has 14 residues. The CDR3 reads CASSRAAEGVLQYF. The CDR3 region has the DNA TGTGCCAGCAGTCGGGCCGCAGAGGGGGTGCTGCAGTACTTC.

The rearrangement joins TRBV15 to TRBJ2-1; 7 nucleotides align to TRBD2. Germline CDR1 reads LNHNV; CDR2 reads YYDKDF (reference sequence). Trimming took 0 bases from V and 8 from J; bases not matched to a gene: 10. The CDR3 length is 16 residues. In DNA, the CDR3 is TGTGCCACCAGCAGAGATCCGGGCGGGAGTAGGGATGAGCAGTTCTTC. This sequence encodes CATSRDPGGSRDEQFF.

This clone occurred once. The CDR3 coding sequence is TGTGCCAGCAGTTTGGTAAATATGAACACTGAAGCTTTCTTT. As protein: CASSLVNMNTEAFF. The genes are TRBV28 and TRBJ1-1; D unresolved. Trimming removed 3 bases from V and 0 bases from J, with 8 bases in between. There are 14 residues in the CDR3. Germline V lookup: CDR1 MDHEN, CDR2 SYDVKM.

The rearrangement links TRBV6-4 to TRBJ2-3; TRBD1 is a possible D gene (5 bases). Germline values: CDR1 MRHNA, CDR2 SNTAGT. V was cut by 4 bases and J by 0 bases, with 14 bases left in between. The CDR3 is 16 residues long. CDR3 amino acids: CASSVGQSLSTDTQYF. The CDR3 DNA sequence: TGTGCCAGCAGTGTTGGACAAAGTCTAAGCACAGATACGCAGTATTTT.

This clone was seen a handful of times. The rearrangement joins TRBV27 to TRBJ1-2; D not certain. This CDR3 has 14 residues. Germline CDR1 MNHEY, CDR2 SMNVEV (reference sequence). The V gene lost 4 bases and the J gene lost 6 bases, with 15 bases spanning the gap. DNA of the CDR3: TGTGCCAGCAGTTCCTACTACGGTGGGGATGGCTACACCTTC. This gives the protein CASSSYYGGDGYTF.

V gene TRBV9 combines with J gene TRBJ1-1; 9 nucleotides match TRBD1. Trimming cost V 2 bases and J 5 bases; bases outside gene matches: 7. The germline V gene has CDR1 SGDLS and CDR2 YYNGEE. This CDR3 is built from 15 residues. The CDR3 sequence is CASSVGGTGRTEAFF. In nucleotides, the CDR3 is TGTGCCAGCAGCGTCGGAGGGACAGGGAGGACTGAAGCTTTCTTT.

The V gene is TRBV5-1, the J gene TRBJ2-7; 7 nucleotides align to TRBD1. The CDR3 contains 15 residues. V was clipped by 2 bases and J by 5 bases; unmatched bases: 10. The V gene's germline CDR1 is SGHRS and CDR2 YFSETQ. The CDR3 DNA reads TGCGCCAGCAGCTTACTACAGGGGTCGTTTGACGAGCAGTACTTC. The encoded protein is CASSLLQGSFDEQYF.

The CDR3 nucleotides are TGTGCCAGTTCTGGTGGGCAGGGGACCTACGAGCAGTACTTC. It encodes CASSGGQGTYEQYF. This chain joins TRBV6-6 and TRBJ2-5, with D perhaps matching TRBD1 (6 bases). The J call may be wrong; the DNA end is better matched by TRBJ2-7. The CDR3 runs to 14 residues. Germline V gives CDR1 MNHNY, CDR2 SVGAGI (reference sequence).